One and the same sample provided the 27 T cell receptor beta chains below, sequenced in a study of cytomegalovirus exposure and HLA in healthy donors. PCR amplification relied on 60 Vbeta primers (plus 13 Jbeta primers). Profiled with immunoSEQ multiplex PCR; TCRdb holds only in-frame clones, not every one. The data show roughly 71,000 clones, less than 65% seen once. Sample: PBMCs. The receptors were gathered from a man aged 25 to 45 in good health and CMV-seronegative.

This chain uses TRBV2 with TRBJ1-6, with 8 bases identical to TRBD1. Germline V lookup: CDR1 SNHLY, CDR2 FYNNEI. This CDR3 has 15 amino acids. J gave up 7 bases and V 7 bases, and 9 bases lay outside the gene matches. CDR3 nucleotide sequence: TGTGCCAGCACCCCTGGACAGGGTTACAATTCACCCCTCCACTTT. This gives the protein CASTPGQGYNSPLHF.

The genes are TRBV4-1 and TRBJ1-3; tentative D call: TRBD1 (6 bases). Trimming pared 0 bases from V and 3 bases from J, leaving 9 bases between. The CDR3 spans 15 residues. Germline-derived CDR1 and CDR2 are MGHRA and YSYEKL. CDR3 amino acids: CASSQDTGLGNTIYF. The CDR3 region has the DNA TGCGCCAGCAGCCAAGATACAGGGCTTGGAAACACCATATATTTT.

This clone appeared a few times. V gene TRBV6-5 combines with J gene TRBJ1-4, with 7 positions matching TRBD1. The CDR3 spans 14 residues. Trimming removed 5 bases from V and 7 bases from J; junction bases left unmatched: 7. Germline values: CDR1 MNHEY, CDR2 SVGAGI. CDR3 sequence (DNA): TGTGCCAGCAGTGATGGCAGGGGGGTTGAAAAACTGTTTTTT. It codes for CASSDGRGVEKLFF.

This chain connects TRBV5-1 to TRBJ1-5; D not certain. The CDR3 spans 15 residues. Trimming shortened V by 4 bases and J by 0 bases, and 11 bases separated the two germline ends. Germline lookup yields CDR1 SGHRS and CDR2 YFSETQ. CDR3 coding DNA: TGCGCCAGCAGCCTAACCGGGAATAGCAATCAGCCCCAGCATTTT. It specifies CASSLTGNSNQPQHF.

This chain uses TRBV21-1 with TRBJ1-1; the DNA was not compared with TRBD1, the D call given in the table. TRBV21-1 is a pseudogene. The CDR3 covers 15 residues. CDR3 sequence: CASSNLDRVNTEAFF. In DNA form, the CDR3 reads TGTGCCAGCAGCAATTTAGACAGGGTGAACACTGAAGCTTTCTTT.

V usage is TRBV29-1 and J usage is TRBJ2-1; 8 bases align to TRBD1. Trimming cost V 0 bases and J 6 bases; bases outside gene matches: 13. The germline V gene encodes CDR1 SQVTM and CDR2 ANQGSEA. The CDR3 extends over 17 amino acids. The CDR3 DNA sequence: TGCAGCGTTGAAGATCCCCTAGACAGGGGATGGGGCAATGAGCAGTTCTTC. Translated, it gives CSVEDPLDRGWGNEQFF.

This chain connects TRBV11-2 to TRBJ2-3; 7 bases match TRBD2. CDR3 length equals 15 residues. Germline CDR1 reads SGHAT; CDR2 reads FQNNGV. The junction had 5 bases not matched to a gene; V was cut back by 5 bases and J by 0 bases. CDR3 residues: CASSRRAGSTDTQYF. In DNA, the CDR3 is TGTGCCAGCAGCCGGAGAGCGGGGAGCACAGATACGCAGTATTTT.

The chain has TRBV2 and TRBJ1-3; D call uncertain. The CDR3 sequence is 15 residues long. Trimming removed 3 bases from V and 4 bases from J, with 13 bases in between. Germline lookup yields CDR1 SNHLY and CDR2 FYNNEI. CDR3 protein: CASSEEGRFGNTIYF. In DNA, the CDR3 is TGTGCCAGCAGTGAGGAGGGAAGGTTCGGAAACACCATATATTTT.

V usage is TRBV11-3 and J usage is TRBJ2-7, with 10 bases identical to TRBD1. Germline V lookup: CDR1 SGHNT, CDR2 YENEEA. The CDR3 consists of 14 residues. Losses at the gene ends were 2 bases for V and 7 bases for J; bases not matched to a gene: 5. CDR3 in DNA: TGTGCCAGCAGCTTAATCGGGACAGGGGAAGAGCAGTACTTC. Protein product: CASSLIGTGEEQYF. Full variable domain (remainder filled in from reference TRBV11-3 and TRBJ2-7): EAGVVQSPRYKIIEKKQPVAFWCNPISGHNTLYWYLQNLGQGPELLIRYENEEAVDDSQLPKDRFSAERLKGVDSTLKIQPAELGDSAVYLCASSLIGTGEEQYFGPGTRLTVT.

The chain links TRBV29-1 to TRBJ1-1; 8 bases agree with TRBD1. V dropped 4 bases and J dropped 3; count of bases not matched to a gene: 1. CDR1 and CDR2 (germline): SQVTM, ANQGSEA. This CDR3 is built from 12 residues. Written as DNA, the CDR3 is TGCAGCGTTGGACAGGGGTACACTGAAGCTTTCTTT. This sequence encodes CSVGQGYTEAFF.

The V call is TRBV19, the J call TRBJ2-7; D might be TRBD2 (6 bases). This CDR3 has 14 residues. V lost 5 bases and J 5 bases, leaving 16 bases between the germline ends. Germline lookup yields CDR1 LNHDA and CDR2 SQIVND (reference sequence). CDR3 DNA: TGTGCCAGTAGTTTGGGGGTAGGGGAGGACGAGCAGTACTTC. Translated: CASSLGVGEDEQYF.

The chain employs TRBV7-2 and TRBJ2-2, with 10 bases that match TRBD1. The CDR3 extends over 17 amino acids. Unmatched junction bases numbered 7, after V lost 2 bases and J lost 4 bases. CDR1 SGHTA and CDR2 FQGNSA come from the germline V gene. The CDR3 DNA is TGTGCCAGCAGCTTAAGACGACAGGGGGCGAGCACCGGGGAGCTGTTTTTT. It specifies CASSLRRQGASTGELFF.

The chain joins TRBV15 to TRBJ2-7, with D perhaps TRBD2 (5 bases). CDR1 is LNHNV and CDR2 is YYDKDF in the germline V gene (reference sequence). The CDR3 extends over 12 amino acids. V lost 0 bases to trimming and J lost 5 bases, with 5 bases between them. CDR3 loop: CATSRDGDEQYF. The DNA for the CDR3 is TGTGCCACCAGCAGAGACGGGGACGAGCAGTACTTC.

J is TRBJ1-1 and V is TRBV7-9; no definite D call. Germline V gives CDR1 SEHNR, CDR2 FQNEAQ (reference sequence). This CDR3 is built from 15 residues. V lost 5 bases and J 5 bases, leaving 18 bases between the germline ends. The CDR3 DNA sequence: TGTGCCAGCAGCCCGAGAGAGGGCAAGTTGACTGAAGCTTTCTTT. It translates to CASSPREGKLTEAFF.

A remark on this clone: The identical CDR3 is also encoded by other nucleotide sequences in the sample. This chain's CDR3 is CASSPTDSNQPQHF. The CDR3 DNA reads TGTGCCAGCTCACCAACAGATAGCAATCAGCCCCAGCATTTT. This chain uses TRBV18 with TRBJ1-5; no reliable D call. The CDR3 loop spans 14 amino acids. V was cut by 2 bases and J by 0 bases, with 5 bases left in between. Germline V gene lookup returns CDR1 KGHSH and CDR2 LQKENI.

J is TRBJ1-1 and V is TRBV27, with no clear D. The germline V gene has CDR1 MNHEY and CDR2 SMNVEV (reference sequence). CDR3 length: 13 amino acids. Trimming stripped 3 bases from V and 1 base from J, with 6 bases between. CDR3 nucleotide sequence: TGTGCCAGCAGTTTCACAGCGAACACTGAAGCTTTCTTT. Protein sequence: CASSFTANTEAFF.

This sequence joins TRBV5-1 and TRBJ1-6; 7 bases map to TRBD1. Germline CDR1 and CDR2: SGHRS and YFSETQ. V was pared by 0 bases and J by 6 bases, with 3 bases of the junction left unmatched. CDR3 length: 15 amino acids. CDR3 protein: CASSLGQGGNSPLHF. The CDR3 DNA is TGCGCCAGCAGCTTGGGACAGGGCGGTAATTCACCCCTCCACTTT.

V is TRBV2 and J is TRBJ1-6; TRBD1 matches at 8 bases. Trimming removed 6 bases from V and 8 bases from J; junction bases left unmatched: 12. The CDR3 is 16 amino acids. Germline V gene sequence: CDR1 SNHLY, CDR2 FYNNEI. The chain's CDR3 is CASSPRDRWSDSPLHF. CDR3 DNA: TGTGCCAGCAGCCCAAGGGACAGGTGGTCTGATTCACCCCTCCACTTT.

The gene calls are TRBV12-5 and TRBJ1-3; possibly TRBD1 for D (5 bases). CDR3 size: 14 residues. Between the trimmed V and J ends, which lost 3 bases and 4 bases, there was a span of 10 bases. CDR1 is LGHNT, CDR2 FRNRAP, per germline. CDR3 in amino acids: CASGFSGLGNTIYF. The CDR3 DNA reads TGTGCTAGTGGTTTCTCAGGGCTCGGAAACACCATATATTTT.

The chain couples TRBV2 to TRBJ1-4; no definite D call. The CDR3 is 12 amino acids. V lost 3 bases and J lost 13, with 12 bases in between. The germline V gene encodes CDR1 SNHLY and CDR2 FYNNEI. The CDR3 is CASSDPDSTLFF. As DNA, the CDR3 is TGTGCCAGCAGTGATCCCGACTCGACACTGTTTTTT. Full variable domain (remainder filled in from reference TRBV2 and TRBJ1-4): EPEVTQTPSHQVTQMGQEVILRCVPISNHLYFYWYRQILGQKVEFLVSFYNNEISEKSEIFDDQFSVERPDGSNFTLKIRSTKLEDSAMYFCASSDPDSTLFFGSGTQLSVL.

The chain is built from TRBV29-1 and TRBJ1-1; D is perhaps TRBD1 (6 bases). The germline V and J ends were trimmed by 6 bases and 1 base, with 12 bases remaining between them. The length of the CDR3 is 13 residues. CDR1 and CDR2 from the germline V gene are SQVTM and ANQGSEA. CDR3 DNA sequence: TGCAGCGTCCAAGGGGGTAGGAACACTGAAGCTTTCTTT. It specifies CSVQGGRNTEAFF.

The rearrangement uses TRBV9 and TRBJ1-2; D is ambiguous. Germline V gene data show CDR1 as SGDLS and CDR2 as YYNGEE. This CDR3 contains 15 residues. With 0 bases removed from V and 4 bases from J, the gap between germline ends came to 13 bases. The CDR3 is CASSVGSGSLYGYTF. In DNA, the CDR3 is TGTGCCAGCAGCGTAGGTTCGGGGAGCCTCTATGGCTACACCTTC.

The V and J genes are TRBV5-1 and TRBJ2-1; 7 nucleotides line up with TRBD1. Germline loops: CDR1 SGHRS, CDR2 YFSETQ. The CDR3 length is 15 residues. The V segment lost 5 bases and the J segment 5 bases; nucleotides outside the gene matches: 10. CDR3 region: CASRTYRGSHNEQFF. In DNA form, the CDR3 reads TGCGCCAGCAGAACATACAGGGGAAGTCACAATGAGCAGTTCTTC.

The chain employs TRBV18 and TRBJ2-7; no definite D call. V gave up 6 bases and J gave up 2 bases, with 14 bases separating them. The CDR3 runs 14 residues. Germline CDR1 and CDR2: KGHSH and LQKENI. The CDR3 here is CASSPILSTYEQYF. The DNA of the CDR3 is TGTGCCAGCTCCCCCATACTATCGACCTACGAGCAGTACTTC.

This chain joins TRBV9 and TRBJ2-2; D is perhaps TRBD2 (5 bases). V lost 2 bases and J 0 bases, leaving 11 bases between the germline ends. The germline V gene encodes CDR1 SGDLS and CDR2 YYNGEE. This CDR3 has 16 amino acids. CDR3 DNA sequence: TGTGCCAGCAGCGTCCTTAGCGAGCCGAACACCGGGGAGCTGTTTTTT. Its translation: CASSVLSEPNTGELFF.

This clone was counted once. The gene calls are TRBV6-1 and TRBJ1-6; weak D call: TRBD1 (6 bases). CDR1 and CDR2 (germline): MNHNS, SASEGT. CDR3 size: 16 residues. Between the trimmed V and J ends, which lost 2 bases and 4 bases, there was a span of 12 bases. The CDR3 here is CASSEWGGQYNSPLHF. The CDR3 region has the DNA TGTGCCAGCAGTGAATGGGGTGGACAGTATAATTCACCCCTCCACTTT.

The V call is TRBV6-6, the J call TRBJ2-1; D is perhaps TRBD2 (6 bases). The V end was cut by 2 bases, the J end by 0 bases, with 11 bases between. The CDR3 contains 16 residues. Per the germline V gene, CDR1 is MNHNY and CDR2 is SVGAGI (reference sequence). The chain's CDR3 is CASSYGGDSSYNEQFF. In DNA form, the CDR3 reads TGTGCCAGCAGTTACGGCGGGGATAGCTCCTACAATGAGCAGTTCTTC.